Sequencing of this TCR beta chain was carried out in a study of T cells after yellow fever vaccination. General study results and limits: Detected again after the booster were most primary-vaccination clones, at 95% to 97% CD4 and roughly 88% CD8.

Germline lookup yields CDR1 LNHDA and CDR2 SQIVND (reference sequence). Between the trimmed V and J ends, which lost 8 bases and 0 bases, there was a span of 9 bases. The CDR3 length is 13 residues. A remark on this clonotype: Its antigen is undetermined.

Template-switching 5'RACE yielded the TCR cDNA; a universal primer site and UMIs were added in the process. TCRdb re-called the 5' RACE reads with MiXCR, one entry per CDR3 protein. The profile shows about 580,000 distinct CDR3 sequences, around a sixth of them singletons. The sequence derives from a man aged 18 to 30 who received the YFV17D yellow fever vaccine. The sequences come from PBMCs, collected 5 to 6 days after the first yellow fever vaccination. The chain links TRBV19 to TRBJ2-3; no clear D gene. CDR3 residues: CASGRASTDTQYF. CDR3 bases: TGTGCCAGTGGCCGTGCTAGCACAGATACGCAGTATTTT.